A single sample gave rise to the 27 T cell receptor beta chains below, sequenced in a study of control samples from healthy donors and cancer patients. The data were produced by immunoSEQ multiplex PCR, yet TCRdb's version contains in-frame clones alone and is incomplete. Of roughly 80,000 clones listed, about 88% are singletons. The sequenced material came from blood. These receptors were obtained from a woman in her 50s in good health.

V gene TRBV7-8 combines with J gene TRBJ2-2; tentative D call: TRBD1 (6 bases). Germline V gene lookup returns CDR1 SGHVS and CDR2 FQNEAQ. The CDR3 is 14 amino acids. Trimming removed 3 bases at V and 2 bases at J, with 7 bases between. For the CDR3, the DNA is TGTGCCAGCAGCTTGGGACAAAACACCGGGGAGCTGTTTTTT. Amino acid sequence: CASSLGQNTGELFF.

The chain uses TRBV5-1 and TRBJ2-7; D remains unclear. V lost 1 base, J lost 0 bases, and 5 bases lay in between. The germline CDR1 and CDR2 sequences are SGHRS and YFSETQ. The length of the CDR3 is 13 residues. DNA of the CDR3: TGCGCCAGCAGCTTGCTGAGCTCCTACGAGCAGTACTTC. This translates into CASSLLSSYEQYF.

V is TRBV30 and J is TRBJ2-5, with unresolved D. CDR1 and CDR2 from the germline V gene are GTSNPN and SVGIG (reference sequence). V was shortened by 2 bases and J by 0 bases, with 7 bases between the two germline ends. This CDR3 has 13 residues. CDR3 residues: CAWSPLDQETQYF. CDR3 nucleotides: TGTGCCTGGAGTCCGTTAGACCAAGAGACCCAGTACTTC.

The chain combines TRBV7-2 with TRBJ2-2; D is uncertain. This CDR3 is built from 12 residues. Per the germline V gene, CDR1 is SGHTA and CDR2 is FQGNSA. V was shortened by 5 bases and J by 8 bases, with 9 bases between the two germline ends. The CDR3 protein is CASSPGWGELFF. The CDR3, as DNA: TGTGCCAGCAGCCCCGGGTGGGGGGAGCTGTTTTTT.

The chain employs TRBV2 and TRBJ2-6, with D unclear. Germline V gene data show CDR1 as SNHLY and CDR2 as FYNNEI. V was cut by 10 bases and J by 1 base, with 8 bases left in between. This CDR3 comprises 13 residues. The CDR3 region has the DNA TGTGCCACATCACTATCTGGGGCCAACGTCCTGACTTTC. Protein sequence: CATSLSGANVLTF.

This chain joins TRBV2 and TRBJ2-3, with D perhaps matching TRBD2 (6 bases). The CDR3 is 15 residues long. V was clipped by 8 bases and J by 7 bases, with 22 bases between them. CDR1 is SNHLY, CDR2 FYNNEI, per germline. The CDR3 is CASQAGQILKNTQYF. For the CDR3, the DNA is TGTGCCAGCCAGGCGGGGCAGATACTCAAGAATACGCAGTATTTT.

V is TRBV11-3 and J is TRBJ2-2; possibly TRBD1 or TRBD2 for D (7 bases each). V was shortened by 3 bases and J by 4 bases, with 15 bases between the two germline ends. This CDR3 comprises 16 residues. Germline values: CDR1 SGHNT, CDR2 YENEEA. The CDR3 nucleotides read TGTGCCAGCAGCTTGACACGCAGGGGGGGCACCGGGGAGCTGTTTTTT. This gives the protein CASSLTRRGGTGELFF.

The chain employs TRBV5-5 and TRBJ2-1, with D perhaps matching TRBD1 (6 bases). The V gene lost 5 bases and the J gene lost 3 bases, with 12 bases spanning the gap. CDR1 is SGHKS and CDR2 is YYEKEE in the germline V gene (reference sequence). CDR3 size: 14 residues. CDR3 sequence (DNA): TGTGCCAGCAGGGGGGCCCTAAGCTACAATGAGCAGTTCTTC. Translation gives CASRGALSYNEQFF.

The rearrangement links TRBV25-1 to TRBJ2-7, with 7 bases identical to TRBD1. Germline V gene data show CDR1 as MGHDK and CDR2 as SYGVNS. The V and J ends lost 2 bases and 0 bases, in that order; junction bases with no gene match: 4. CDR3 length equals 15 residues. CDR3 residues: CASSELRQGSYEQYF. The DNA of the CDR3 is TGTGCCAGCAGTGAACTACGACAGGGCTCCTACGAGCAGTACTTC.

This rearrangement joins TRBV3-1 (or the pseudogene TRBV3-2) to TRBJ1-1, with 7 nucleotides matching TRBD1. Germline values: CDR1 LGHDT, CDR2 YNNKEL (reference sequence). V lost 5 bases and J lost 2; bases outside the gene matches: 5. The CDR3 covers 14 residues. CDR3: CASSGGQTNTEAFF. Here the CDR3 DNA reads TGTGCCAGCAGCGGGGGACAGACAAACACTGAAGCTTTCTTT.

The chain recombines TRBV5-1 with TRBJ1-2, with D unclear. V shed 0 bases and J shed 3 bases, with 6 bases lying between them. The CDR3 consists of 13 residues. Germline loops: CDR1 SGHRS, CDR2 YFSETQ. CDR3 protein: CASSLEADYGYTF. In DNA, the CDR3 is TGCGCCAGCAGCTTGGAAGCAGACTATGGCTACACCTTC.

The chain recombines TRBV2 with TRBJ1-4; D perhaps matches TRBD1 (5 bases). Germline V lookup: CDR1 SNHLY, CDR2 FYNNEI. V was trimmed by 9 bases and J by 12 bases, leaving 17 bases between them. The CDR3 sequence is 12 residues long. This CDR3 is CASGARVMELFF. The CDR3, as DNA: TGTGCCAGTGGGGCGCGGGTGATGGAACTGTTTTTT.

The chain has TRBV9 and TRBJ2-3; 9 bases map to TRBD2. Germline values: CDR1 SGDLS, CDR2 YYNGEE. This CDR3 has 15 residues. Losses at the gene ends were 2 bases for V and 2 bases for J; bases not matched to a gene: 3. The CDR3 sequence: CASSVSSGVTDTQYF. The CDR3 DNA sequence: TGTGCCAGCAGCGTTTCTAGCGGGGTCACAGATACGCAGTATTTT.

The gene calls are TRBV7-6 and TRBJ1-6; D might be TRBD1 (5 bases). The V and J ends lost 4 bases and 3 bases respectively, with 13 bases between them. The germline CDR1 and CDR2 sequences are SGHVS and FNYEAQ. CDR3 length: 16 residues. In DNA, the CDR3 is TGTGCCAGCAGCTCCCTCGGCACAGGCTATAATTCACCCCTCCACTTT. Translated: CASSSLGTGYNSPLHF.

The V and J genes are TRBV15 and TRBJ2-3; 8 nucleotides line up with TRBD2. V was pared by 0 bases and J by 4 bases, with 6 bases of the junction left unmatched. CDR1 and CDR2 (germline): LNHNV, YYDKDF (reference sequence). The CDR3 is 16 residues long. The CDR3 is CATSRDGDGGADTQYF. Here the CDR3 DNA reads TGTGCCACCAGCAGAGATGGCGACGGGGGGGCAGATACGCAGTATTTT.

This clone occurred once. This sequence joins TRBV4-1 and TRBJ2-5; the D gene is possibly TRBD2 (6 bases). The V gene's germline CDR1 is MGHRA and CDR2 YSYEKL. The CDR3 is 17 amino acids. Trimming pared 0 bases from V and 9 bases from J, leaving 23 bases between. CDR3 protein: CASSQDVTGALGGPQYF. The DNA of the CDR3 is TGCGCCAGCAGCCAAGATGTTACAGGTGCTCTGGGGGGACCCCAGTACTTC.

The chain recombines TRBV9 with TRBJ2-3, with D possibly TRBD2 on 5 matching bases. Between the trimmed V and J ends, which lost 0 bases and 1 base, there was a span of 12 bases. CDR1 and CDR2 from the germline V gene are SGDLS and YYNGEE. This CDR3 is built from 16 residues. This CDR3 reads CASSVGSAPGTDTQYF. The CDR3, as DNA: TGTGCCAGCAGCGTAGGTAGCGCACCTGGCACAGATACGCAGTATTTT.

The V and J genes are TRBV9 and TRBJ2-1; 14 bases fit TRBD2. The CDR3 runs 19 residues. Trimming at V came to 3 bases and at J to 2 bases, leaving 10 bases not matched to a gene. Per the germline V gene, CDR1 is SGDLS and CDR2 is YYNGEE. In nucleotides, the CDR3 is TGTGCCAGCAGCGCCCGGACTAGCGGGGGGTCCTCTCCCTACAATGAGCAGTTCTTC. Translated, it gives CASSARTSGGSSPYNEQFF.

In DNA form, the CDR3 reads TGTGCCAGCAGCCCCGGGGGGGCGAACAATGAGCAGTTCTTC. This gives the protein CASSPGGANNEQFF. The rearrangement joins TRBV6-6 to TRBJ2-1, with 8 bases that match TRBD2. Germline trimming cut 6 bases from V and 5 bases from J; bases unmatched to any gene: 6. CDR1 is MNHNY, CDR2 SVGAGI, per germline (reference sequence). The CDR3 is made up of 14 amino acids.

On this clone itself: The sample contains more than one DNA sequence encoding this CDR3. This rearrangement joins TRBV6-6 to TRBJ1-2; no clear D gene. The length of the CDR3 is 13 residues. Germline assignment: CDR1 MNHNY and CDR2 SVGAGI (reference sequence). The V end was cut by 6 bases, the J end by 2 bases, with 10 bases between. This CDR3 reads CASSLDGNYGYTF. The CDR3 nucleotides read TGTGCCAGCAGCCTGGACGGAAACTATGGCTACACCTTC.

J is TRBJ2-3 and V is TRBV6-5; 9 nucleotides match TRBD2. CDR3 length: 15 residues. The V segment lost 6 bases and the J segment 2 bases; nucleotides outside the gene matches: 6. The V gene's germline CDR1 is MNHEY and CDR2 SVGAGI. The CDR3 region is CASRGPGLATDTQYF. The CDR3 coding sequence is TGTGCCAGCAGAGGACCGGGACTAGCCACAGATACGCAGTATTTT.

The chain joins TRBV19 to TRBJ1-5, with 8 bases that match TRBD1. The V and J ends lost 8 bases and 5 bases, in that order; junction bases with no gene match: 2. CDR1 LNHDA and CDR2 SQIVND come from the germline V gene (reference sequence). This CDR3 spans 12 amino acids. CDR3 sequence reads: CASQGQDQPQHF. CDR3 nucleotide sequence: TGTGCCAGTCAGGGACAGGATCAGCCCCAGCATTTT.

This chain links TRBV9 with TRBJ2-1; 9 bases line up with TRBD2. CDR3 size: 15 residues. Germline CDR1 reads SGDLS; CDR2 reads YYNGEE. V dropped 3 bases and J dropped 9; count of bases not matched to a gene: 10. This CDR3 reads CASSADPAGGSEQFF. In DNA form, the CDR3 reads TGTGCCAGCAGCGCAGACCCAGCGGGGGGTAGTGAGCAGTTCTTC.

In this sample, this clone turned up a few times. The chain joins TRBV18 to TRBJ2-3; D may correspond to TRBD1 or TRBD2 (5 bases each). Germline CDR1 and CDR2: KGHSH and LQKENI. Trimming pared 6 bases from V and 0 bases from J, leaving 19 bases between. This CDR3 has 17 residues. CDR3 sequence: CASSLLGAKTSTDTQYF. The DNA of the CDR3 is TGTGCCAGCTCTCTACTAGGGGCGAAGACTAGCACAGATACGCAGTATTTT. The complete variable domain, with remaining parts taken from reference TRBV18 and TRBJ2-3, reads NAGVMQNPRHLVRRRGQEARLRCSPMKGHSHVYWYRQLPEEGLKFMVYLQKENIIDESGMPKERFSAEFPKEGPSILRIQQVVRGDSAAYFCASSLLGAKTSTDTQYFGPGTRLTVL.

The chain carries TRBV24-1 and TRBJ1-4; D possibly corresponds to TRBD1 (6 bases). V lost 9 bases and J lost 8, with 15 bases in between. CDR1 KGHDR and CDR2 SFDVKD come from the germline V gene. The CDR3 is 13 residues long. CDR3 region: CATQGHQREKLFF. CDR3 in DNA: TGTGCCACCCAGGGGCACCAGCGGGAAAAACTGTTTTTT.

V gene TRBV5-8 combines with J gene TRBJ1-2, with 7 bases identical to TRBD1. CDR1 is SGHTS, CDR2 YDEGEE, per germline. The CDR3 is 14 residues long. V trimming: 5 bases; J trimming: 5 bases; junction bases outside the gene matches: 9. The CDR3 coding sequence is TGTGCCAGCAGGTCGGAACAGGGGATATATGGCTACACCTTC. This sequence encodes CASRSEQGIYGYTF.

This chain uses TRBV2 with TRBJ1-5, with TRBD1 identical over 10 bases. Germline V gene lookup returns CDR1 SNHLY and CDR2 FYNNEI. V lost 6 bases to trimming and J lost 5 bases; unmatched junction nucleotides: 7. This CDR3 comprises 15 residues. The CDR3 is CASSGDRGGDQPQHF. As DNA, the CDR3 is TGTGCCAGCAGCGGGGACAGGGGAGGGGATCAGCCCCAGCATTTT.